The T cell receptor beta chain under discussion was sequenced for a study of identical twins. Via MiXCR, TCRdb re-called the 5' RACE reads, giving one row per CDR3 protein. Of hundreds of thousands of distinct CDR3 sequences detected, 20% to 25% appear once; the ten largest clones hold just under 3%. This clonotype was observed a handful of times. The CDR3 consists of 13 residues. Trimming cost V 1 base and J 6 bases, with 9 bases left between them. Looked up from germline, CDR1 is SGHTA and CDR2 is FQGNSA. These data were likewise used in another study, on T cells expressing NK-cell markers.

The receptor was isolated from a woman younger than 35 in good health. The rearrangement links TRBV7-2 to TRBJ1-2; no clear D. Sequencing was performed on CD4+ T cells sorted from blood. The CDR3 bases are TGTGCCAGCAGCTTAGTAGGTTCGGATGGCTACACCTTC. Encoded protein: CASSLVGSDGYTF.